This TCR beta chain derives from a study of blood T cell repertoires in COVID-19. Study-level information: Researchers got acute and convalescent COVID-19 samples from the United States, Italy and Spain.

Germline CDR1 and CDR2: SGHRS and YFSETQ. The CDR3 totals 17 residues. The V segment lost 0 bases and the J segment 2 bases; nucleotides outside the gene matches: 9. This clone was seen only once. Repertoires were generated with immunoSEQ multiplex PCR, while TCRdb's copy carries only in-frame clones and drops some. The data hold about 150,000 clones, with just over 85% observed a single time. This sequence joins TRBV5-1 and TRBJ2-5; 8 bases are shared with TRBD2. Sequencing was performed on peripheral blood. The sequence was collected from a man between 65 and 85 years old with acute or convalescent COVID-19. The CDR3 nucleotides are TGCGCCAGCAGCTTGGCCGCCGGGGGGGGCCCACAAGAGACCCAGTACTTC. Amino acids: CASSLAAGGGPQETQYF.